The 25 T cell receptor beta chains below come from one sample, sequenced in a study of shared clonotypes between healthy human individuals. Here immunoSEQ multiplex PCR was the method, and the copy in TCRdb shows in-frame clones only, minus some. The data contain a few million clones, under 95% of them singletons. Specimen: naive CD4+ T cells from PBMCs. Subset: CD45RA+ positively selected. These receptors were collected from a man aged 18-30 years in good health. Some clones in this sample may be carry-over from other donors' samples.

The CDR3: CASSEFSDTQYF. The CDR3 DNA reads as TGTGCCAGCAGTGAATTTTCAGATACGCAGTATTTT. The chain joins TRBV2 to TRBJ2-3; D is unresolved. Germline CDR1 is SNHLY and CDR2 is FYNNEI. Trimming cost V 2 bases and J 4 bases, with 4 bases left between them. The CDR3 extends over 12 amino acids.

This chain links TRBV6-1 with TRBJ2-3; 10 bases fit TRBD2. V lost 3 bases, J lost 1 base, and 7 bases stayed unmatched. The CDR3 covers 17 residues. Germline values: CDR1 MNHNS, CDR2 SASEGT. Written as DNA, the CDR3 is TGTGCCAGCAGTGACCCCTTACTAGCGGGACGCACAGATACGCAGTATTTT. Amino acids: CASSDPLLAGRTDTQYF.

The CDR3, as DNA: TGTGCCAGCAGCTCCCGTAGCGGCTACAATGAGCAGTTCTTC. Residues: CASSSRSGYNEQFF. The J gene is TRBJ2-1, the V gene TRBV7-9, with D perhaps matching TRBD2 (6 bases). CDR1 and CDR2 (germline): SEHNR, FQNEAQ (reference sequence). The CDR3 loop spans 14 amino acids. V lost 4 bases to trimming and J lost 3 bases, with 10 bases between them.

This chain joins TRBV27 and TRBJ2-5; D call uncertain. Germline V CDR1 and CDR2: MNHEY, SMNVEV (reference sequence). Trimming left V 0 bases short and J 5 bases short, with 10 bases between. This CDR3 comprises 14 residues. CDR3 nucleotide sequence: TGTGCCAGCAGTTTATCGCTAGTTCCGGAGACCCAGTACTTC. Protein sequence: CASSLSLVPETQYF.

V and J are TRBV9 and TRBJ1-3; D uncertain. Germline V gives CDR1 SGDLS, CDR2 YYNGEE. The CDR3 loop spans 12 amino acids. V lost 7 bases, J lost 0 bases, and 5 bases lay in between. The CDR3 coding sequence is TGTGCCAGCGGCAACTCTGGAAACACCATATATTTT. Encoded protein: CASGNSGNTIYF.

The gene calls are TRBV4-2 and TRBJ1-5; 7 bases line up with TRBD1. Trimming at V came to 2 bases and at J to 2 bases, leaving 6 bases not matched to a gene. This CDR3 contains 16 residues. CDR1 is LGHNA and CDR2 is YNFKEQ in the germline V gene. In nucleotides, the CDR3 is TGTGCCAGCAGCCAACTCTCCACAGGGGGCAATCAGCCCCAGCATTTT. It codes for CASSQLSTGGNQPQHF.

Points on this clone: Distinct nucleotide sequences in the sample also encode this CDR3. The chain links TRBV4-3 to TRBJ2-3; no definite D call. Germline V gives CDR1 LGHNA, CDR2 YSLEER. V was clipped by 0 bases and J by 4 bases, with 5 bases between them. The CDR3 is made up of 13 amino acids. The CDR3 reads CASSQEGPDTQYF. In DNA, the CDR3 is TGCGCCAGCAGCCAAGAGGGCCCAGATACGCAGTATTTT.

The chain couples TRBV12-5 to TRBJ2-3; 11 bases are shared with TRBD2. The V gene end was trimmed by 5 bases and the J gene end by 2 bases; junction bases not matched to a gene: 6. Germline V gene data show CDR1 as LGHNT and CDR2 as FRNRAP. The CDR3 covers 16 residues. The CDR3 DNA reads as TGTGCTAGTGGTGATGGGACTAGCGGCCCCACAGATACGCAGTATTTT. Translated: CASGDGTSGPTDTQYF. The whole variable domain, filled in from reference TRBV12-5 and TRBJ2-3, reads DARVTQTPRHKVTEMGQEVTMRCQPILGHNTVFWYRQTMMQGLELLAYFRNRAPLDDSGMPKDRFSAEMPDATLATLKIQPSEPRDSAVYFCASGDGTSGPTDTQYFGPGTRLTVL.

The chain recombines TRBV2 with TRBJ1-4; maybe TRBD1 (5 bases). The CDR3 length is 15 residues. Germline V lookup: CDR1 SNHLY, CDR2 FYNNEI. V gave up 4 bases and J gave up 0 bases, with 9 bases separating them. This CDR3 is CASSATGATNEKLFF. CDR3 sequence (DNA): TGTGCCAGCAGTGCCACGGGGGCAACTAATGAAAAACTGTTTTTT.

The gene calls are TRBV11-2 and TRBJ2-5, with 13 bases lining up with TRBD2. CDR3 length equals 17 residues. Germline V gene data show CDR1 as SGHAT and CDR2 as FQNNGV. The J segment lost 5 bases and the V segment lost 4 bases, leaving 10 bases of the junction unmatched. DNA of the CDR3: TGTGCCAGCAGCTCCAGACTAGCGGGAGGCACGCTGGAGACCCAGTACTTC. Encoded protein: CASSSRLAGGTLETQYF.

This rearrangement joins TRBV4-1 to TRBJ2-3; unclear D gene. This CDR3 comprises 12 residues. CDR1 and CDR2 from the germline V gene are MGHRA and YSYEKL. V was pared by 4 bases and J by 10 bases, with 12 bases between. The CDR3 reads CASSPTLFSQYF. The CDR3, as DNA: TGCGCCAGCAGCCCGACCCTGTTTTCGCAGTATTTT.

V usage is TRBV10-1 and J usage is TRBJ2-3; D might be TRBD2 (5 bases). Trimming removed 4 bases from V and 4 bases from J, with 15 bases in between. Germline loops: CDR1 WNHNN, CDR2 SYGVQD (reference sequence). This CDR3 has 15 amino acids. The CDR3 loop is CASSVDEARADTQYF. Here the CDR3 DNA reads TGCGCCAGCAGTGTTGACGAGGCGAGGGCAGATACGCAGTATTTT.

The chain employs TRBV29-1 and TRBJ2-1; D not certain. The length of the CDR3 is 12 residues. Germline lookup yields CDR1 SQVTM and CDR2 ANQGSEA. Trimming stripped 4 bases from V and 3 bases from J, with 7 bases between. The CDR3 loop is CSVGGLYNEQFF. DNA for the CDR3: TGCAGCGTTGGTGGGCTCTACAATGAGCAGTTCTTC.

The CDR3 DNA reads TGCGCCAGCAGCTTGATGGCGGGATCCTCCTACGAGCAGTACTTC. This translates into CASSLMAGSSYEQYF. The chain is built from TRBV5-1 and TRBJ2-7; D possibly corresponds to TRBD2 (6 bases). Looked up from germline, CDR1 is SGHRS and CDR2 is YFSETQ. CDR3 length equals 15 residues. V lost 1 base and J lost 0, with 11 bases in between.

Comments on this clone: At the DNA level, this CDR3 is encoded by other sequences in the same sample as well. This chain uses TRBV7-2 with TRBJ2-7; no clear D gene. Germline V gives CDR1 SGHTA, CDR2 FQGNSA. Trimming stripped 4 bases from V and 1 base from J, with 8 bases between. The CDR3 totals 13 residues. This CDR3 is CASSYRVSYEQYF. The CDR3 DNA is TGTGCCAGCAGCTACCGAGTATCCTACGAGCAGTACTTC.

The chain combines TRBV7-9 with TRBJ1-6; D uncertain. Trimming took 4 bases from V and 3 from J, leaving 7 bases between them. The CDR3 loop spans 14 amino acids. The germline V gene has CDR1 SEHNR and CDR2 FQNEAQ (reference sequence). In DNA, the CDR3 is TGTGCCAGCAGCTCGGTTGACTATAATTCACCCCTCCACTTT. Translation: CASSSVDYNSPLHF.

This clone showed up just once. CDR3 nucleotides: TGTGCCAGCAGTAAGGACACATCCTACGAGCAGTACTTC. Translated, it gives CASSKDTSYEQYF. The rearrangement links TRBV2 to TRBJ2-7; D might be TRBD1 (5 bases). The CDR3 contains 13 residues. Germline loops: CDR1 SNHLY, CDR2 FYNNEI. Trimming removed 5 bases at V and 1 base at J, with 9 bases between. The variable domain in full, completed from reference TRBV2 and TRBJ2-7, reads EPEVTQTPSHQVTQMGQEVILRCVPISNHLYFYWYRQILGQKVEFLVSFYNNEISEKSEIFDDQFSVERPDGSNFTLKIRSTKLEDSAMYFCASSKDTSYEQYFGPGTRLTVT.

This clone was counted once. This chain connects TRBV5-6 to TRBJ2-4; D is possibly TRBD1 or TRBD2 (5 bases each). The germline V gene encodes CDR1 SGHDT and CDR2 YYEEEE. Trimming stripped 4 bases from V and 7 bases from J, with 12 bases between. The CDR3 is 13 residues long. The CDR3 coding sequence is TGTGCCAGCAGCCCGGGATGGGGGAACATTCAGTACTTC. It translates to CASSPGWGNIQYF.

The CDR3 loop is CASSGVSNSGNTIYF. The CDR3 DNA reads TGTGCCAGCAGTGGGGTCAGTAACTCTGGAAACACCATATATTTT. V gene TRBV2 combines with J gene TRBJ1-3; D is unresolved. The germline V and J ends were trimmed by 4 bases and 0 bases, with 10 bases remaining between them. Looked up from germline, CDR1 is SNHLY and CDR2 is FYNNEI. The CDR3 spans 15 residues.

This clone came up once. The chain combines TRBV29-1 with TRBJ2-1; D is perhaps TRBD1 (5 bases). The CDR3 has 14 residues. Germline V gene sequence: CDR1 SQVTM, CDR2 ANQGSEA. V shed 3 bases and J shed 0 bases, with 9 bases lying between them. In DNA, the CDR3 is TGCAGCGTTGAGGGGCACAGCTCCTACAATGAGCAGTTCTTC. This codes for CSVEGHSSYNEQFF.

The chain employs TRBV10-3 and TRBJ1-1; no definite D call. The V and J ends lost 3 bases and 0 bases respectively, with 5 bases between them. Per the germline V gene, CDR1 is ENHRY and CDR2 is SYGVKD. CDR3 size: 13 residues. CDR3 region: CAISDNLNTEAFF. CDR3 DNA: TGTGCCATCAGTGATAATTTGAACACTGAAGCTTTCTTT.

On this clone itself: Other DNA variants within this sample encode the same CDR3. The chain couples TRBV30 to TRBJ1-5; D may be TRBD1 (6 bases). V lost 0 bases and J lost 4, with 13 bases in between. This CDR3 is built from 15 residues. Germline CDR1 is GTSNPN and CDR2 is SVGIG (reference sequence). The CDR3 nucleotides read TGTGCCTGGAGTGTGGGGGGGGCTGGGAATCAGCCCCAGCATTTT. Encoded protein: CAWSVGGAGNQPQHF.

The rearrangement uses TRBV6-5 and TRBJ2-7, with D possibly called TRBD1 or TRBD2 (5 bases each). Trimming removed 4 bases from V and 6 bases from J, with 10 bases in between. The V gene's germline CDR1 is MNHEY and CDR2 SVGAGI. The CDR3 is 12 amino acids. In DNA form, the CDR3 reads TGTGCCAGCAGTTCAGGTGGGACCGAGCAGTACTTC. It is translated as CASSSGGTEQYF.

A remark on this clone: Other DNA sequences in the sample encode the same CDR3. The chain links TRBV5-1 to TRBJ2-1, with TRBD2 identical over 8 bases. After removal of 5 bases from V and 5 bases from J, the junction contained 12 bases not matched to a gene. Germline-derived CDR1 and CDR2 are SGHRS and YFSETQ. The CDR3 has 16 residues. CDR3 region: CASSLLTSGLNNEQFF. The DNA of the CDR3 is TGCGCCAGCAGTCTACTTACTAGCGGTCTTAACAATGAGCAGTTCTTC.

This clone was seen just once. Other nucleotide sequences in the sample specify the same CDR3. The chain carries TRBV28 and TRBJ2-2; possible D gene TRBD1, 5 bases. The CDR3 contains 15 residues. Germline lookup yields CDR1 MDHEN and CDR2 SYDVKM. The V gene lost 6 bases and the J gene lost 0 bases, with 11 bases spanning the gap. This CDR3 reads CASRRGGANTGELFF. DNA of the CDR3: TGTGCCAGCAGAAGGGGTGGGGCGAACACCGGGGAGCTGTTTTTT.